The rows below give T cell receptor beta chains drawn from one sample of a study of blood T cell repertoires in COVID-19. Repertoires were generated with immunoSEQ multiplex PCR, while TCRdb's copy carries only in-frame clones and drops some. The sample lists 150,000 to 200,000 clones, 90% to 95% occurring once. Sequenced material: peripheral blood. The origin of the receptors is a woman aged 50 to 60 with acute or convalescent COVID-19. The CDR3 runs from the conserved cysteine through the conserved F or W. A D gene is named only where the DNA matches it firmly. Some rows have no size entry. The others give once, few or many, or a class for an expanded clone.

j_gene,abundance,v_gene,d_gene,CDR3aa,CDR3nt
TRBJ2-2,NA,TRBV9,TRBD2,CASSEAGTSDVTGELFF,TGTGCCAGCAGCGAGGCCGGGACTAGCGACGTCACCGGGGAGCTGTTTTTT
TRBJ2-3,NA,TRBV5-4,NA,CASTRGLGTDTQYF,TGTGCCAGCACACGGGGGTTAGGAACAGATACGCAGTATTTT
TRBJ1-2,NA,TRBV7-8,TRBD1,CASSFLKQGVYGYTF,TGTGCCAGCAGCTTCTTAAAGCAGGGGGTCTATGGCTACACCTTC
TRBJ2-5,NA,TRBV24-1,TRBD1,CATRGRDSSQETQYF,TGTGCCACCAGAGGCCGGGACAGTTCACAAGAGACCCAGTACTTC
TRBJ2-7,NA,TRBV4-1,TRBD1,CASSQEKADPGTGGYEQYF,TGCGCCAGCAGCCAAGAGAAGGCCGATCCCGGGACAGGGGGATACGAGCAGTACTTC
TRBJ1-5,NA,TRBV18,NA,CASSPEPPTNYQPQHF,TGTGCCAGCTCACCGGAGCCCCCGACTAATTATCAGCCCCAGCATTTT
TRBJ1-1,NA,TRBV19,NA,CASSKGSTEAFF,TGTGCCAGTAGTAAGGGGTCCACTGAAGCTTTCTTT
TRBJ1-2,NA,TRBV7-8,NA,CASSLLQGADGYTF,TGTGCCAGCAGCTTATTACAGGGCGCGGATGGCTACACCTTC
TRBJ1-2,NA,TRBV18,TRBD1,CASSPPLGPGGGYGYTF,TGTGCCAGCTCACCTCCCTTAGGCCCAGGGGGCGGCTATGGCTACACCTTC
TRBJ2-1,NA,TRBV7-9,TRBD1,CASSLGRGPKVNEQFF,TGTGCCAGCAGCTTAGGTAGGGGGCCGAAGGTCAATGAGCAGTTCTTC
TRBJ1-3,few,TRBV7-2,NA,CASSFLSGNTIYF,TGTGCCAGCAGCTTCCTCTCTGGAAACACCATATATTTT
TRBJ2-1,NA,TRBV3-1/TRBV3-2,TRBD2,CASSLSGRVGEQFF,TGTGCCAGCAGCCTTAGCGGGAGGGTAGGTGAGCAGTTCTTC
TRBJ2-7,NA,TRBV25-1,TRBD2,CASSPLISGFLGEQYF,TGTGCCAGCAGTCCCTTGATTAGCGGGTTCCTTGGGGAGCAGTACTTC
TRBJ1-6,NA,TRBV6-5,NA,CASSNTQGHSPLHF,TGTGCCAGCAGCAATACACAGGGTCATTCACCCCTCCACTTT
TRBJ2-5,NA,TRBV5-6,NA,CASSLVEETQYF,TGTGCCAGCAGCTTGGTCGAAGAGACCCAGTACTTC
TRBJ1-6,NA,TRBV10-3,NA,CAISESQGRTDSPLHF,TGTGCCATCAGTGAGTCGCAGGGGCGCACGGATTCACCCCTCCACTTT
TRBJ2-7,NA,TRBV9,TRBD2,CASSLAGAGEQYF,TGTGCCAGCAGCTTAGCGGGAGCGGGAGAGCAGTACTTC
TRBJ2-1,NA,TRBV3-1/TRBV3-2,TRBD2,CASSHDSGLAGSVVF,TGTGCCAGCAGCCACGACTCGGGACTAGCGGGATCTGTCGTCTTC
TRBJ2-2,NA,TRBV19,TRBD1,CGTTGPAGELFF,TGTGGAACGACAGGGCCTGCCGGGGAGCTGTTTTTT
TRBJ1-1,once,TRBV27,TRBD1,CASSPGQGAGEAFF,TGTGCCAGCAGCCCTGGACAGGGGGCCGGAGAAGCTTTCTTT
TRBJ2-3,NA,TRBV6-5,NA,CASNRLTDTQYF,TGTGCCTCTAACAGGTTAACAGATACGCAGTATTTT
TRBJ1-4,NA,TRBV6-6,NA,CASSYLEKLFF,TGTGCCAGCAGTTACTTAGAAAAACTGTTTTTT
TRBJ1-1,NA,TRBV19,NA,CASGPRETEAFF,TGTGCCAGTGGCCCCAGGGAAACTGAAGCTTTCTTT
TRBJ2-7,NA,TRBV2,NA,CASQAIYEQYF,TGTGCCAGCCAGGCAATCTACGAGCAGTACTTC
TRBJ2-2,NA,TRBV9,TRBD1,CASSYPGGSTGELFF,TGTGCCAGCAGCTATCCAGGGGGTAGCACCGGGGAGCTGTTTTTT
TRBJ2-5,NA,TRBV10-3,NA,CAISGAGEETQYF,TGTGCCATCAGTGGGGCAGGGGAAGAGACCCAGTACTTC
TRBJ1-1,NA,TRBV11-2,NA,CASSSGQLLRYTEAFF,TGTGCCAGCAGCTCAGGACAATTATTGCGGTACACTGAAGCTTTCTTT
TRBJ1-2,NA,TRBV12-3/TRBV12-4,NA,CASSLGPSRGYTF,TGTGCCAGCAGTTTGGGCCCGTCCCGTGGCTACACCTTC
TRBJ1-2,NA,TRBV28,TRBD1,CASSGQGNYGYTF,TGTGCCAGCAGCGGACAGGGAAACTATGGCTACACCTTC
TRBJ2-7,NA,TRBV3-1/TRBV3-2,NA,CASSQVGAPVYEQYF,TGTGCCAGCAGCCAAGTGGGGGCTCCCGTCTACGAGCAGTACTTC
TRBJ1-1,NA,TRBV4-3,NA,CASSQGPENTEAFF,TGCGCCAGCAGCCAAGGTCCAGAGAACACTGAAGCTTTCTTT
TRBJ1-6,NA,TRBV19,TRBD1,CASSTGGDSPLHF,TGTGCCAGTAGTACAGGGGGCGATTCACCCCTCCACTTT
TRBJ2-7,NA,TRBV4-1,NA,CASSQEQGGAYEQYF,TGCGCCAGCAGCCAAGAACAGGGGGGGGCCTACGAGCAGTACTTC
TRBJ2-1,NA,TRBV28,NA,CASSLGDVRVSYNEQFF,TGTGCCAGCAGTTTAGGTGACGTGCGGGTCTCCTACAATGAGCAGTTCTTC
TRBJ1-2,NA,TRBV7-9,TRBD1,CASSTGTGGIFSGYTF,TGTGCCAGCAGTACCGGGACAGGGGGGATCTTTTCTGGCTACACCTTC
TRBJ2-7,NA,TRBV10-3,NA,CAIKGGSGDEQYF,TGTGCCATCAAAGGAGGCTCGGGGGACGAGCAGTACTTC
TRBJ2-5,NA,TRBV11-2,NA,CASSSQETQYF,TGTGCCAGCAGCTCCCAGGAGACCCAGTACTTC
TRBJ1-4,NA,TRBV25-1,NA,CASTGYDEKLFF,TGTGCCAGCACCGGGTATGATGAAAAACTGTTTTTT
TRBJ1-3,once,TRBV9,NA,CASSVDGDSGNTIYF,TGTGCCAGCAGCGTAGACGGGGACTCTGGAAACACCATATATTTT
TRBJ2-1,NA,TRBV28,NA,CASSSQKFTRPTLYNEQFF,TGTGCCAGCAGCTCCCAAAAGTTTACCAGGCCAACCCTCTACAATGAGCAGTTCTTC
TRBJ2-4,once,TRBV7-9,NA,CASSSRPRQSAKNIQYF,TGTGCCAGCAGCTCCCGTCCGAGACAGTCAGCCAAAAACATTCAGTACTTC
TRBJ2-2,NA,TRBV6-2/TRBV6-3,NA,CASSYDADTGELFF,TGTGCCAGCAGTTACGACGCGGACACCGGGGAGCTGTTTTTT
TRBJ1-6,NA,TRBV5-1,TRBD1,CASSLDGTGNSPLHF,TGCGCCAGCAGCTTGGACGGGACAGGGAATTCACCCCTCCACTTT
TRBJ2-7,once,TRBV15,TRBD1,CATSRETGFYEQYF,TGTGCCACCAGCAGGGAGACAGGGTTCTACGAGCAGTACTTC
TRBJ2-5,NA,TRBV30,NA,CAWSPWPPETQYF,TGTGCCTGGAGTCCTTGGCCCCCAGAGACCCAGTACTTC
TRBJ1-2,NA,TRBV19,NA,CASSTPKDIKYGYTF,TGTGCCAGTAGTACACCGAAGGACATAAAGTATGGCTACACCTTC
TRBJ2-1,NA,TRBV18,NA,CASSRRGDNEQFF,TGTGCCAGCTCTCGCAGGGGGGACAATGAGCAGTTCTTC
TRBJ1-4,NA,TRBV6-6,NA,CASSYPRRGGDEKLFF,TGTGCCAGCAGTTACCCCCGACGGGGTGGGGATGAAAAACTGTTTTTT
TRBJ1-3,NA,TRBV3-1/TRBV3-2,TRBD1,CASSQGTGTTGNTIYF,TGTGCCAGCAGCCAGGGGACAGGCACCACTGGAAACACCATATATTTT